A selection of T cell receptor beta chains follows, all from one sample in a study of T cells after yellow fever vaccination. MiXCR, applied by TCRdb to the 5' RACE reads, yields one record per CDR3 protein. Here the sample spans about 250,000 distinct CDR3 sequences, over 3% being singletons. Specimen: PBMCs, collected 15 days after the yellow fever booster vaccination. The receptors originated from a young man who received the YFV17D yellow fever vaccine. CDR3s include the opening cysteine and the closing phenylalanine or tryptophan. Fields, in order: clone size, J gene, V gene, D gene, CDR3 length, CDR3 protein, CDR3 DNA. A D gene is named only where the DNA matches it firmly. Clone size is given for some rows only: seen once, a few or many times, or a class if the clone is expanded.

>many|TRBJ1-4|TRBV7-2|NA|15
CASSLVGGTGEKLFF
TGTGCCAGCAGCTTAGTTGGGGGGACGGGAGAAAAACTGTTTTTT
>many|TRBJ1-3|TRBV12-3/TRBV12-4|NA|14
CASRETASGNTIYF
TGTGCCAGCAGGGAGACAGCCTCTGGAAACACCATATATTTT
>many|TRBJ2-5|TRBV7-2|TRBD1|15
CASSFYRGLYETQYF
TGTGCCAGCAGCTTCTACAGGGGGCTATACGAGACCCAGTACTTC
>many|TRBJ2-5|TRBV12-3/TRBV12-4|NA|12
CASSNGRSSKYF
TGTGCCAGCAGTAACGGGCGAAGTAGCAAGTACTTC
>many|TRBJ2-5|TRBV19|TRBD2|14
CASGTSFYQETQYF
TGTGCCAGTGGGACTAGCTTCTACCAAGAGACCCAGTACTTC
>many|TRBJ2-5|TRBV9|NA|17
CASTPGDGGNPAETQYF
TGTGCCAGCACCCCAGGAGATGGGGGCAACCCGGCGGAGACCCAGTACTTC
>many|TRBJ1-3|TRBV7-8|NA|13
CASSPRGINTIYF
TGTGCCAGCAGCCCCAGAGGGATAAACACCATATATTTT
>many|TRBJ1-4|TRBV5-6|NA|14
CATSERSRAGKLFF
TGTGCCACCAGCGAAAGGTCCCGGGCCGGAAAACTGTTTTTT
>many|TRBJ1-2|TRBV4-1|NA|14
CASSQVRNPYGYTF
TGCGCCAGCAGCCAAGTAAGGAACCCCTATGGCTACACCTTC
>many|TRBJ2-2|TRBV4-1|NA|14
CASSQPGVPGELFF
TGCGCCAGCAGCCAACCCGGGGTCCCCGGGGAGCTGTTTTTT
>NA|TRBJ2-1|TRBV3-1|NA|15
CASSQPRGLYNEQFF
TGTGCCAGCAGCCAACCGCGGGGCCTATACAATGAGCAGTTCTTC
>many|TRBJ2-5|TRBV5-4|TRBD2|17
CASSYRGSGGAWETQYF
TGTGCCAGCAGTTATCGGGGCTCCGGGGGGGCCTGGGAGACCCAGTACTTC
>few|TRBJ1-5|TRBV7-3|NA|17
CASSYWPEGGHNQPQHF
TGTGCCAGCAGCTATTGGCCGGAGGGCGGACACAATCAGCCCCAGCATTTT
>many|TRBJ2-1|TRBV4-3|TRBD2|16
CASSQVATSGYNEQFF
TGCGCCAGCAGCCAAGTGGCGACTAGCGGCTACAATGAGCAGTTCTTC
>few|TRBJ1-2|TRBV5-1|NA|15
CASSTMAGTNYGYTF
TGCGCCAGCAGCACGATGGCGGGGACCAACTATGGCTACACCTTC
>many|TRBJ2-1|TRBV5-6|NA|16
CASSLEHQGSYNEQFF
TGTGCCAGCAGCTTGGAGCATCAGGGTTCGTACAATGAGCAGTTCTTC
>many|TRBJ2-5|TRBV13|TRBD1|13
CASTYRGQETQYF
TGTGCCAGCACGTACAGGGGTCAAGAGACCCAGTACTTC
>many|TRBJ2-5|TRBV29-1|NA|13
CSVETENRKTQYF
TGCAGCGTTGAAACGGAGAATAGGAAGACCCAGTACTTC
>many|TRBJ1-1|TRBV7-8|NA|15
CASSLGRRMGAEAFF
TGTGCCAGCAGCTTAGGGAGGAGAATGGGGGCTGAAGCTTTCTTT
>many|TRBJ1-2|TRBV4-3|NA|15
CASSRERQAHYGYTF
TGCGCCAGCAGCCGAGAAAGACAGGCTCACTATGGCTACACCTTC
>many|TRBJ1-1|TRBV7-6|NA|14
CASSGGPGYTEAFF
TGTGCCAGCAGCGGGGGCCCAGGCTACACTGAAGCTTTCTTT
>many|TRBJ2-5|TRBV12-3/TRBV12-4|NA|12
CASRKTGETQYF
TGTGCCAGCAGAAAGACAGGCGAGACCCAGTACTTC
>many|TRBJ1-4|TRBV3-1|NA|14
CASSQNSNSEKLFF
TGTGCCAGCAGCCAAAACAGTAACAGTGAAAAACTGTTTTTT
>few|TRBJ1-3|TRBV20-1|TRBD1|16
CSARGSRTGGGNTIYF
TGCAGTGCTAGAGGATCGAGGACAGGGGGGGGAAACACCATATATTTT
>many|TRBJ2-7|TRBV12-3/TRBV12-4|NA|14
CASSLGRGSDEQYF
TGTGCCAGCAGTTTAGGCAGGGGTTCGGACGAGCAGTACTTC
>many|TRBJ1-5|TRBV12-3/TRBV12-4|NA|15
CASSLQGGAELAQHF
TGTGCCAGCAGCCTACAGGGTGGGGCCGAATTGGCCCAGCATTTT
>many|TRBJ2-1|TRBV7-8|TRBD1|14
CASSSGQLRNEQFF
TGTGCCAGCAGCTCGGGACAGCTCCGGAATGAGCAGTTCTTC
>NA|TRBJ1-1|TRBV19|NA|13
CASSSWQNTEAFF
TGTGCCAGTAGTAGTTGGCAAAACACTGAAGCTTTCTTT